This TCR beta chain was sequenced during a study of shared clonotypes between healthy human individuals. Donors included only healthy HIV-negative adults lacking recent acute infections or vaccinations. Profiled with immunoSEQ multiplex PCR; TCRdb holds only in-frame clones, not every one. The table has a few million clones, over 85% seen once. CDR3 size: 14 residues. This chain uses TRBV21-1 with TRBJ2-2; the table's TRBD1 call for D was not verified on the DNA. TRBV21-1 is annotated as a pseudogene. This sequence originates from a young man in good health. Sequencing used naive CD4+ T cells sorted from blood. Subset specified: CD45RA+ positively selected. In DNA, the CDR3 is TGTGCCAGCAGCAAACAGGGTATCCCCGGGGAGCTGTTTTTT. Translated, it gives CASSKQGIPGELFF.